These T cell receptor beta chains were read from a single sample in a study of control samples from healthy donors and cancer patients. Measured with immunoSEQ multiplex PCR; TCRdb has only the in-frame clones, and not every one. The sample records about 150,000 clones, 93% being singletons. Input material: blood. The receptors stem from a man aged 50 to 59 in good health. CDR3s include the opening cysteine and the closing phenylalanine or tryptophan. D genes are given only for firm matches. Not all rows give a size; the values are once, few, many and, for expanded clones, a class.

NA	TRBV28	NA	TRBJ1-1	TGTGCCAGCAGTTTATACTGGTCGTTGAACACTGAAGCTTTCTTT	CASSLYWSLNTEAFF
NA	TRBV23-1	TRBD1	TRBJ2-4	TGCGCCAGCAGTCAATGCGGGCAGGGGGTTCGGAACATTCAGTACTTC	CASSQCGQGVRNIQYF
NA	TRBV27	TRBD2	TRBJ2-3	TGTGCCAGCGGATTCGGACTAGCGGGAGGGCCAGCAGATACGCAGTATTTT	CASGFGLAGGPADTQYF
few	TRBV29-1	TRBD2	TRBJ2-1	TGCAGCGCAGCGACTAGCGGGAGGGTCGGTGAGCAGTTCTTC	CSAATSGRVGEQFF
NA	TRBV2	TRBD1	TRBJ2-5	TGTGCCAGCAGCTGGGACAGTCAAGAGACCCAGTACTTC	CASSWDSQETQYF
NA	TRBV10-1	TRBD1	TRBJ1-1	TGCGCCAGCAGGGACAGGACGAACACTGAAGCTTTCTTT	CASRDRTNTEAFF
NA	TRBV7-6	TRBD2	TRBJ2-2	TGTGCCAGCAGCCTAGCGGATCTGGGGGCCGGGGAGCTGTTTTTT	CASSLADLGAGELFF
NA	TRBV10-3	TRBD1	TRBJ1-2	TGTGCCATCAGTGAACAGGGGGCAGGCTATGGCTACACCTTC	CAISEQGAGYGYTF
NA	TRBV18	TRBD1	TRBJ2-7	TGTGCCAGCTCACCGTTCGGGACAGGGAATAACGAGCAGTACTTC	CASSPFGTGNNEQYF
NA	TRBV3-1/TRBV3-2	TRBD1	TRBJ2-7	TGTGCCAGCTCCCTTCCACAGGGGTACGAGCAGTACTTC	CASSLPQGYEQYF
few	TRBV7-9	TRBD1	TRBJ1-1	TGTGCCAGCAGCAGGATTGAGGGGGCCACTGAAGCTTTCTTT	CASSRIEGATEAFF
NA	TRBV7-9	NA	TRBJ2-7	TGTGCCAGCAGCTTAGCAGGGGGGTACGAGCAGTACTTC	CASSLAGGYEQYF
NA	TRBV6-5	NA	TRBJ1-1	TGTGCCAGCAACCAAGTTCAGGGAAGCACTGAAGCTTTCTTT	CASNQVQGSTEAFF
NA	TRBV6-5	TRBD2	TRBJ2-1	TGTGCCAGCAGTTACGGGGGGGAGGAGCAGTTCTTC	CASSYGGEEQFF
NA	TRBV3-1/TRBV3-2	NA	TRBJ1-6	TGTGCCAGCAGCCAAGCGACAGTTTCCTCACCCCTCCACTTT	CASSQATVSSPLHF
NA	TRBV7-9	NA	TRBJ1-6	TGTGCCAGCAGCTTATCTCAGAATTCACCCCTCCACTTT	CASSLSQNSPLHF
NA	TRBV11-3	NA	TRBJ2-1	TGTGCCAGCAGCCGTGGGCAGTCCGGTGAGCAGTTCTTC	CASSRGQSGEQFF
NA	TRBV11-2	TRBD2	TRBJ2-7	TGTGCCAGCAGCTACACTAGCGGGGAATCCTACGAGCAGTACTTC	CASSYTSGESYEQYF
NA	TRBV10-3	TRBD2	TRBJ2-5	TGTGCCATCAGTGATGGGGTAGCGGGAGTCGAGACCCAGTACTTC	CAISDGVAGVETQYF
NA	TRBV9	TRBD1	TRBJ1-3	TGTGCCAGCAGCTTTTCGGGACAGGGGCATGCGGCAAACACCATATATTTT	CASSFSGQGHAANTIYF
once	TRBV28	TRBD2	TRBJ2-7	TGTGCCAGCACCAAACTAGCGGGAGTGACCTCCCTCTACGAGCAGTACTTC	CASTKLAGVTSLYEQYF
NA	TRBV6-5	NA	TRBJ1-2	TGTGCCAGCAGTTACTCTGGTGGAGGGGGCTATGGCTACACCTTC	CASSYSGGGGYGYTF
NA	TRBV10-1	NA	TRBJ2-5	TGCGCCAGCAGTCCACTCCCCCAGGAGACCCAGTACTTC	CASSPLPQETQYF
NA	TRBV28	NA	TRBJ2-7	TGTGCCAGCACGGGGACACCCCCCTACGAGCAGTACTTC	CASTGTPPYEQYF
NA	TRBV29-1	NA	TRBJ2-7	TGCAGCGTTGTTTTATCGGCCCGACGGGGCGAGCAGTACTTC	CSVVLSARRGEQYF
NA	TRBV7-9	TRBD2	TRBJ2-3	TGTGCCAGCAGCTTGGGCGGGGGTGCACGAGATACGCAGTATTTT	CASSLGGGARDTQYF
NA	TRBV20-1	NA	TRBJ2-1	TGCAGTGCTAGTCGGACAGATTACAATGAGCAGTTCTTC	CSASRTDYNEQFF
once	TRBV11-2	NA	TRBJ2-7	TGTGCCAGCAGCTTAGTCGGGACGTCCCTCTACGAGCAGTACTTC	CASSLVGTSLYEQYF
NA	TRBV29-1	NA	TRBJ2-2	TGCAGCCTATCCGAGGCCGGGGAGCTGTTTTTT	CSLSEAGELFF
NA	TRBV5-1	TRBD1	TRBJ1-3	TGCGCCAGCAGCCGGACAGGGTTTGGAAACACCATATATTTT	CASSRTGFGNTIYF
NA	TRBV3-1/TRBV3-2	TRBD1	TRBJ1-2	TGTGCCAGCAGCCCAGCCGCCGGGACAGGGATATTGTATGGCTACACCTTC	CASSPAAGTGILYGYTF